This T cell receptor beta chain originates from a study of cytomegalovirus exposure and HLA in healthy donors (dated by TCRdb to 2016 to 2017). Turning to the overall study: An earlier analysis of about 530 of the donors reported 276 Gb of sequence data and 117 million unique TCR beta sequences obtained from about 200 million T cells. An early release covering roughly 640 HLA-typed donors comprised about 290 gigabases of sequencing data and about 90 million unique TCR sequences. Among the 398 genotyped donors, around 81% belonged to the genetic ancestry cluster associated with self-reported Caucasian donors. The study aimed to test whether signatures of past pathogen exposure could be identified by cataloging public T cell receptors. Using immunosequencing, the study profiled T cell repertoires from around 680 subjects and related those repertoires to cytomegalovirus serostatus. Along with the approximately 670-subject first cohort, a separate validation cohort of around 120 different subjects was used. High-throughput TCR immunosequencing, statistical association of individual TCRs with disease status, and machine learning were combined to predict cytomegalovirus infection status. A later analysis re-analyzed previously published TCR beta repertoires from approximately 700 donors and added high-resolution HLA genotyping to study TCR occurrence patterns. The later analysis used no new phenotypic data to find candidate immune exposures, relying instead on TCR beta sequences and their occurrence across donors. To decide whether each TCR beta V gene segment behaved as functional or pseudogenic, an earlier analysis of some 570 of the donors relied on high-throughput TCR beta sequencing. Donor age, sex, ethnicity and CMV serostatus were compiled together with the repertoire data. In a later genetic analysis, genome-wide SNP genotypes for about three fifths of the roughly 670 donors were used, and that subset was treated as a discovery cohort. All discovery cohort repertoires had been generated using a single sequencing platform. HLA typing covered class I and class II loci at four-digit resolution. Typing coverage differed by locus: A, B, C, DRB1 and DQB1 were typed in about 629-640 donors, DQA1 in around 500, DPA1 in 600 to 610, and DPB1 in just under 480. Roughly 5 DR-DQ haplotypes were handled as single units for association and clustering because linkage in the cohort was strong. Across approximately 420 genotyped donors of the cohort, an average of about 240,000 unique TCR beta nucleotide sequences per donor were sequenced, and 15% to 20% of those sequences were non-productive. Study-wide findings and limitations: A few of the identified cytomegalovirus-associated TCR beta chains were confirmed in vitro to be specific for cytomegalovirus antigens. Most TCR sequences were seen in very few donors, while some public TCRs were found in many individuals. Because HLA typing was missing for some donors at each locus, association tests included only the typed subset. The cohort was sequenced for TCR beta chains only, and without alpha or paired-chain data the features that could be detected were limited. A further reported finding was that TCR beta sequences accurately predicted the HLA-A and HLA-B alleles for most subjects in the first cohort. When HLA alleles, especially DR and DQ, strongly co-occurred, TCR associations were difficult to assign to individual alleles. The classifier was reported to diagnose cytomegalovirus status with high specificity and sensitivity in both the original and validation cohorts. Presence/absence analyses assumed roughly uniform sequencing depth across donors, an assumption that may not hold. Because counts were too low, about 18 rarely observed V segments, including chromosome 9 orphons, were excluded from the earlier analysis of some 540 of the donors. Specific HLA alleles were associated with 15,000 to 20,000 TCR beta sequences at a false discovery rate of 0.05 in a later analysis. A later genetic analysis associated a missense DCLRE1C variant with V-gene and J-gene trimming of TCR beta chains, and an independent cohort replicated the association. Linkage disequilibrium might explain the correlated functional status among segregating V segments, but an unknown experimental factor could not be excluded. A later analysis reported that several top co-occurrence clusters appeared linked to parvovirus B19, influenza, CMV and Epstein-Barr virus. According to the authors, the approach could potentially be generalized to other disease states and immunological phenotypes. Some IMGT-functional V segments, including TRBV6-2 and TRBV6-3, could not be distinguished by the 87-base-pair reads and were therefore excluded. A later analysis found that HLA-associated TCR beta chains were more clonally expanded and had lower generation probabilities than equally common non-associated chains. An earlier analysis of approximately 530 of the donors showed that most TCR beta V segments appeared in productive rearrangements either about 90% or about 30% of the time, which broadly matched IMGT annotations. CMV serostatus was the only immune exposure information available for the cohort. In a later genetic analysis, fewer N-insertions in productive TCRs were reported among donors in an Asian-associated ancestry cluster than the approximately 630-donor mean. The sequencing pipeline was judged likely to have produced a cluster of highly shared sequence variants as a technical artifact. The study gave a list of about 160 TCR beta chains associated with cytomegalovirus. Most CMV-associated TCR beta chains appeared to be HLA-restricted in a later analysis, and the HLA associations seemed to be driven largely by CMV exposure. In a later analysis, TCR association rates were found to vary across HLA loci, with the most associated TCRs seen for DRB1 alleles and the fewest for HLA-C alleles.

V is cut back by 1 base and J by 0 bases, with 5 bases in the junction unmatched. The CDR3 sequence holds 16 residues, the cysteine and phenylalanine included. The kept DNA is CDR3 alone, 48 bases in frame from the first base. Looking up the germline V gene yields CDR1 MGHRA and CDR2 YSYEKL. The cohort consisted of hundreds of healthy bone marrow donors. Cohort members were all nominally healthy when sampled, although unrecorded immune exposures were likely present. The donor was CMV seronegative and belonged to the group of over 350 seronegative cohort members. Every donor gave a peripheral blood sample, and the peripheral blood mononuclear cells from that sample were used for TCR beta sequencing. The Qiagen DNeasy Blood Extraction Kit was used to extract genomic DNA from the blood cell samples. As regards this clone: Its antigen target is currently unknown. Within one base of it there is no much larger clone, and no base qualities were kept.

Libraries were made using the immunoSEQ multiplex PCR assay. For the multiplex PCR, a mixture combining 60 forward primers for TCR Vbeta segments and 13 reverse primers for TCR Jbeta segments was used. Amplification of the CDR3 region of rearranged TCR beta genes was performed with a multiplex PCR assay on genomic DNA. Amplified TCR beta libraries were sequenced as 87-base-pair reads on the Illumina HiSeq System. On the study's bioinformatics: Across the 600 to 700 repertoires, a later analysis counted 80 million or so unique TCR beta chains, 9 million to 14 million of which were shared by at least two donors. A nearest-neighbor algorithm error-corrected the raw reads and collapsed the reads into unique sequences, merging closely related sequences to remove PCR and sequencing errors. Alignment of CDR3 sequences to IMGT reference sequences was used to assign V, D and J gene segments. For a sequence to be retained, at least a six-nucleotide match to both a V gene segment and a J gene segment was required. Rearrangements were classified as productive when the CDR3 lacked stop codons and remained in frame with V and J, and all other rearrangements were classified as non-productive. Following IMGT convention, CDR3 was defined as the stretch from the second conserved V-encoded cysteine up to the conserved J-encoded phenylalanine. The earlier analysis of about 560 of the donors excluded any sequence lacking an unambiguous match to a single V gene segment. In an earlier analysis of 587 of the donors, a V segment was called functional when productive rearrangements were above 56.7%, and segregating when the standard deviation between donors exceeded 5%. To diagnose cytomegalovirus status from the catalog of TCR beta chain sequences, a statistical classification framework was built. A later analysis assigned V and J genes by comparing TCR nucleotide sequences with IMGT/GENE-DB human TR gene sequences. In a later analysis, CDR3 sequences and most-parsimonious VDJ recombination scenarios were assigned using the TCRdist pipeline. In a later analysis, each TCR beta chain was defined by its CDR3 amino acid sequence together with its V-gene family, and reads without a unique V-gene family were excluded. In a later analysis, around 650 highly shared, low-generation-probability nucleotide sequences were removed to address suspected cross-contamination and a sequencing artifact. A later analysis calculated a clonal expansion index for each public chain from normalized within-repertoire ranks of inferred template counts. In a later analysis, generation probabilities were computed using a VDJ recombination model fitted to out-of-frame rearrangements, and the results were checked against IGoR. A later analysis scored TCR-TCR, TCR-HLA and TCR-CMV co-occurrence with hypergeometric tests, applying a repertoire-size bias correction to TCR pairs. To estimate false discovery rates, a later analysis permuted the HLA or CMV assignments 20 times. A later analysis grouped co-occurring TCRs with DBSCAN, adding TCRdist sequence similarity when clustering within HLA-allele-positive subsets. Repertoires with fewer than 30,000 or more than 120,000 public chains, plus five repertoires with anomalous nucleotide sharing, were excluded from co-occurrence clustering. TCRdb limited this immuneACCESS table to in-frame rearrangements with V and J called. A share of clones is missing; checked studies link under half to unresolved V genes, and the rest is unexplained. V and J calls and clone size are copied from that table; D and trimming were computed from the DNA. In all, the sample holds 150,000 to 200,000 clones, and roughly 83% of those were seen once. Around 1.4% of the sample comes from the top ten.

The specimen was PBMCs. The chain was built from TRBV4-1 and TRBJ2-7, with TRBD2 identical over 8 junction bases. This TCR was recovered from a woman aged 50 to 65 in good health and CMV-seronegative. The nucleotide sequence reads as follows: TGCGCCAGCAGCCAAGCTCCAGGGACTAGCTCCTACGAGCAGTACTTC. It encodes CASSQAPGTSSYEQYF.